This T cell receptor beta chain stems from a study of blood T cell repertoires in COVID-19. Looking at the study overall: Researchers got acute and convalescent COVID-19 samples from the United States, Italy and Spain. In each case, the material was cDNA or gDNA derived from T cells, B-cell-depleted T cells, or PBMCs.

As originally analysed: Amplification of reference gene primers provided the estimated nucleated cell counts. Data came from immunoSEQ multiplex PCR; TCRdb stores just in-frame clones and leaves some out. The V and J calls and clone size come from that table; D and trimming were worked out from the DNA. The table includes about 35,000 clones, 75% to 90% detected once. Looked up from germline, CDR1 is MDHEN and CDR2 is SYDVKM. Between the trimmed V and J ends, which lost 8 bases and 4 bases, there was a span of 15 bases. The CDR3 is 14 residues long. Sequencing was done on a sample of peripheral blood. V is TRBV28 and J is TRBJ1-5; D is undetermined. The clonotype was recovered from a man between 60 and 75 years old with active or convalescent COVID-19. The CDR3 DNA is TGTGCCAGCTATCATGGGTCGCGGAATCAGCCCCAGCATTTT. Residues: CASYHGSRNQPQHF.